The entry below describes one T cell receptor (beta chain). Its cognate antigen is unknown. The sample is drawn from a study of T-cell memory formation after mild COVID-19. TCRdb recomputed calls from the 5' RACE reads with MiXCR, one row per CDR3 protein. Among 410,000 or so distinct CDR3 sequences listed, 20% to 30% were seen once. From germline, CDR1 is SGHVS and CDR2 FQNEAQ. The CDR3 covers 14 residues. The V gene end was trimmed by 0 bases and the J gene end by 12 bases; junction bases not matched to a gene: 7. General observations from the study: CD4+ contracting clones were mainly CM and EM; CD8+ ones, EMRA. Day 15 to 85 contractors were CD4/CD8 balanced; later expanders leaned CD4+. Second-wave clones peaking on day 37 lacked confirmed SARS-CoV-2 specificity.

The chain carries TRBV7-8 and TRBJ2-4, with 8 bases aligning to TRBD1. Sequenced input: PBMCs or a T cell subset sorted from them (not recorded which). The TCR originated in an adult woman who had mild COVID-19 (a few samples of this study predate the infection). Cell type and time point are not known. The CDR3 DNA follows: TGTGCCAGCAGCTTAGCCAACAGGGGGAGGCGTCAGTACTTC. Translation: CASSLANRGRRQYF.